A single sample gave rise to the 30 T cell receptor beta chains below, sequenced in a study of OX40 agonist ivuxolimab in advanced cancers. Profiling relied on immunoSEQ multiplex PCR, and the TCRdb table lists in-frame clones only, not all of them. The table has tens of thousands of clones, about 91% seen once; the top ten hold 0.33%. The sample in question was CD4+ or CD8+ T cells sorted from blood, obtained in a trial of the OX40 agonist ivuxolimab. These receptors were taken from an adult with an advanced solid tumor such as melanoma, head and neck, liver or kidney cancer.

This sequence joins TRBV9 and TRBJ1-4, with 12 bases lining up with TRBD1. The CDR3 runs 15 residues. Germline V gene data show CDR1 as SGDLS and CDR2 as YYNGEE. V was clipped by 4 bases and J by 8 bases; unmatched bases: 6. The CDR3 here is CASSTGTGGREKLFF. Written as DNA, the CDR3 is TGTGCCAGCAGCACGGGGACAGGGGGCCGGGAAAAACTGTTTTTT.

The chain is built from TRBV5-4 and TRBJ1-2; the D is unclear. The germline CDR1 and CDR2 sequences are SGHNT and YYREEE (reference sequence). CDR3 size: 16 residues. Deletions cut 0 bases from V and 2 bases from J, with 14 bases between. CDR3 DNA sequence: TGTGCCAGCAGCTTGGCCCCTGGGCAGACCAACTATGGCTACACCTTC. Its translation is CASSLAPGQTNYGYTF.

The chain recombines TRBV5-6 with TRBJ2-3; 10 nucleotides line up with TRBD2. The CDR3 sequence is 16 residues long. Germline assignment: CDR1 SGHDT and CDR2 YYEEEE. V gave up 2 bases and J gave up 5 bases; unmatched junction bases: 8. CDR3 DNA: TGTGCCAGCAGCTTCGGGACCGGGACTAGCGAAGATACGCAGTATTTT. Protein sequence: CASSFGTGTSEDTQYF. The entire variable domain, with the rest obtained from reference TRBV5-6 and TRBJ2-3, is as follows: DAGVTQSPTHLIKTRGQQVTLRCSPKSGHDTVSWYQQALGQGPQFIFQYYEEEERQRGNFPDRFSGHQFPNYSSELNVNALLLGDSALYLCASSFGTGTSEDTQYFGPGTRLTVL.

This chain connects TRBV7-9 to TRBJ1-2, with D perhaps matching TRBD1 (6 bases). Trimming removed 0 bases at V and 0 bases at J, with 8 bases between. The CDR3 sequence is 15 residues long. Germline CDR1 and CDR2: SEHNR and FQNEAQ (reference sequence). The CDR3 reads CASSLAWTANYGYTF. In DNA form, the CDR3 reads TGTGCCAGCAGCTTAGCATGGACAGCTAACTATGGCTACACCTTC.

The chain employs TRBV7-2 and TRBJ1-1; D unresolved. V was clipped by 4 bases and J by 2 bases, with 8 bases between them. The CDR3 sequence is 13 residues long. CDR1 and CDR2 (germline): SGHTA, FQGNSA. The CDR3 region is CASSSSFNTEAFF. The CDR3 DNA follows: TGTGCCAGCAGCTCATCGTTCAACACTGAAGCTTTCTTT.

The chain employs TRBV2 and TRBJ1-4, with D possibly matching TRBD1 (5 bases). Trimming shortened V by 6 bases and J by 7 bases, and 18 bases separated the two germline ends. Germline V gene lookup returns CDR1 SNHLY and CDR2 FYNNEI. CDR3 size: 15 residues. The CDR3 DNA sequence: TGTGCCAGCAGGTCGGGGGGGGTTGTTGGTGAAAAACTGTTTTTT. Encoded protein: CASRSGGVVGEKLFF.

The rearrangement links TRBV27 to TRBJ1-5; TRBD1 aligns across 8 bases. The CDR3 has 16 residues. From germline, CDR1 is MNHEY and CDR2 SMNVEV (reference sequence). With 5 bases clipped from V and 3 bases from J, the junction kept 9 bases outside the gene matches. This CDR3 reads CASSPLWDRYNQPQHF. Written as DNA, the CDR3 is TGTGCCAGCAGTCCCCTTTGGGACAGGTACAATCAGCCCCAGCATTTT.

DNA for the CDR3: TGTGCCAGCAGCACCGGACAGGGCGGGTATGGCTACACCTTC. Protein sequence: CASSTGQGGYGYTF. The genes are TRBV7-3 and TRBJ1-2; 8 positions match TRBD1. Germline CDR1 and CDR2: SGHTA and FQGTGA. V shed 5 bases and J 5 bases; nucleotides not matched to a gene: 7. This CDR3 has 14 amino acids.

The CDR3 sequence is CASSLVRAGQGEWYEQYF. The CDR3, as DNA: TGTGCCAGCAGCTTGGTGAGGGCGGGACAGGGGGAATGGTACGAGCAGTACTTC. J is TRBJ2-7 and V is TRBV5-6, with 11 nucleotides matching TRBD1. J was trimmed by 4 bases and V by 0 bases; bases with no gene match: 12. CDR1 and CDR2 from the germline V gene are SGHDT and YYEEEE. This CDR3 is 18 amino acids long. The variable domain in full, with the rest retrieved from reference TRBV5-6 and TRBJ2-7, is DAGVTQSPTHLIKTRGQQVTLRCSPKSGHDTVSWYQQALGQGPQFIFQYYEEEERQRGNFPDRFSGHQFPNYSSELNVNALLLGDSALYLCASSLVRAGQGEWYEQYFGPGTRLTVT.

This chain joins TRBV9 and TRBJ2-7; TRBD1 matches 7 bases. CDR1 is SGDLS, CDR2 YYNGEE, per germline. The CDR3 totals 15 residues. With 0 bases clipped from V and 2 bases from J, the junction kept 5 bases outside the gene matches. CDR3 in DNA: TGTGCCAGCAGCGTAGATGCAGGGGGTACCTACGAGCAGTACTTC. Encoded protein: CASSVDAGGTYEQYF.

The rearrangement joins TRBV6-1 to TRBJ1-2; D perhaps matches TRBD1 (5 bases). Looked up from germline, CDR1 is MNHNS and CDR2 is SASEGT. Trimming removed 4 bases at V and 6 bases at J, with 15 bases between. The CDR3 runs to 14 residues. The DNA of the CDR3 is TGTGCCAGCAGTGTCCCGGGGGGAGGTCATGGCTACACCTTC. This translates into CASSVPGGGHGYTF.

To note about this clone: An end of the junction differs from the germline gene, which may be a read error. The rearrangement links TRBV19 to TRBJ2-7, with D tentatively TRBD2 (6 bases). There are 14 residues in the CDR3. Germline V CDR1 and CDR2: LNHDA, SQIVND (reference sequence). The CDR3 region has the DNA TGTGCGAGTAGTCCCGGCGGAGGGCTCCACGAGCAGTACTTC. This gives the protein CASSPGGGLHEQYF.

The chain uses TRBV7-2 and TRBJ1-2, with 7 nucleotides matching TRBD1. The CDR3 loop spans 14 amino acids. Per germline, CDR1 SGHTA and CDR2 FQGNSA. The ends lost 2 bases at V and 7 bases at J; junction bases unmatched: 7. In nucleotides, the CDR3 is TGTGCCAGCAGCTTATCATACAGGGGTGGTGGCTACACCTTC. Translated: CASSLSYRGGGYTF.

The chain employs TRBV30 and TRBJ1-2, with 10 bases fitting TRBD1. The V gene's germline CDR1 is GTSNPN and CDR2 SVGIG (reference sequence). This CDR3 spans 17 amino acids. The J segment lost 1 base and the V segment lost 3 bases, leaving 11 bases of the junction unmatched. The CDR3 DNA reads TGTGCCTGGAGCCCCCGGGACAGGGGTTTTGGTAACTATGGCTACACCTTC. Protein sequence: CAWSPRDRGFGNYGYTF.

This clone was counted once. The chain couples TRBV5-4 to TRBJ2-5, with D unresolved. Germline assignment: CDR1 SGHNT and CDR2 YYREEE (reference sequence). This CDR3 spans 12 amino acids. V was pared by 2 bases and J by 3 bases, with 5 bases between. The CDR3 sequence: CASSLKKETQYF. The CDR3 DNA sequence: TGTGCCAGCAGCTTAAAGAAAGAGACCCAGTACTTC.

The chain has TRBV18 and TRBJ1-1; TRBD1 matches 8 bases. The CDR3 is 14 residues long. The V and J ends lost 5 bases and 3 bases, in that order; junction bases with no gene match: 5. CDR1 is KGHSH and CDR2 is LQKENI in the germline V gene. Here the CDR3 DNA reads TGTGCCAGCTCAACTACAGGGGGGGACACTGAAGCTTTCTTT. This translates into CASSTTGGDTEAFF.

The genes are TRBV7-9 and TRBJ2-2, with D tentatively TRBD1 or TRBD2 (5 bases each). The CDR3 is 14 amino acids. Per germline, CDR1 SEHNR and CDR2 FQNEAQ (reference sequence). V was shortened by 1 base and J by 9 bases, with 12 bases between the two germline ends. The CDR3, as DNA: TGTGCCAGCAGCTTAGAGGGACGAGCCTGGGAGCTGTTTTTT. Translating it yields CASSLEGRAWELFF.

The chain is built from TRBV6-5 and TRBJ1-2, with D perhaps matching TRBD1 (5 bases). CDR1 is MNHEY and CDR2 is SVGAGI in the germline V gene. Trimming stripped 5 bases from V and 3 bases from J, with 16 bases between. This CDR3 is built from 15 residues. CDR3 in amino acids: CASSPTRGTYYGYTF. The CDR3 coding sequence is TGTGCCAGCAGTCCGACCCGGGGGACCTACTATGGCTACACCTTC.

The rearrangement joins TRBV29-1 to TRBJ2-7, with TRBD2 as a possible D gene (6 bases). The CDR3 length is 14 residues. V was cut by 4 bases and J by 0 bases, with 13 bases left in between. CDR1 is SQVTM and CDR2 is ANQGSEA in the germline V gene. The CDR3 DNA reads as TGCAGCGTTGCCCTAGCGCGTAGCTCCTACGAGCAGTACTTC. Its translation is CSVALARSSYEQYF.

V and J are TRBV19 and TRBJ1-3; 11 nucleotides match TRBD1. The V gene end was trimmed by 5 bases and the J gene end by 0 bases; junction bases not matched to a gene: 6. From germline, CDR1 is LNHDA and CDR2 SQIVND (reference sequence). This CDR3 spans 17 amino acids. The CDR3 sequence is CASSVSGTGGSGNTIYF. CDR3 DNA sequence: TGTGCCAGTAGTGTTTCCGGGACAGGGGGCTCTGGAAACACCATATATTTT.

The V and J genes are TRBV5-4 and TRBJ2-5, with TRBD2 as a possible D gene (5 bases). V lost 6 bases and J lost 1, with 13 bases in between. The germline gives CDR1 SGHNT, CDR2 YYREEE (reference sequence). The CDR3 runs 14 residues. CDR3 DNA: TGTGCCAGCAAGGGCATCGGGGTCCAAGAGACCCAGTACTTC. Encoded protein: CASKGIGVQETQYF.

The V call is TRBV4-3, the J call TRBJ1-2, with D perhaps matching TRBD1 (5 bases). This CDR3 comprises 15 residues. Trimming took off 0 bases at V and 5 bases at J, with 13 bases between the two ends. Germline assignment: CDR1 LGHNA and CDR2 YSLEER. The CDR3 protein is CASSQDRDGSYGYTF. DNA for the CDR3: TGCGCCAGCAGCCAAGATAGGGACGGATCATATGGCTACACCTTC.

This clone was picked up a small number of times. V gene TRBV30 combines with J gene TRBJ1-3, with D tentatively TRBD1 (6 bases). This CDR3 comprises 15 residues. V was pared by 3 bases and J by 0 bases, with 12 bases between. CDR1 GTSNPN and CDR2 SVGIG come from the germline V gene (reference sequence). The CDR3 region is CAWSEQGSSGNTIYF. In nucleotides, the CDR3 is TGTGCCTGGAGCGAACAGGGCTCCTCTGGAAACACCATATATTTT.

The rearrangement joins TRBV7-2 to TRBJ2-7; D may match TRBD1 or TRBD2 (6 bases each). The germline gives CDR1 SGHTA, CDR2 FQGNSA. Between the trimmed V and J ends, which lost 1 base and 4 bases, there was a span of 14 bases. The CDR3 runs 15 residues. The CDR3 DNA sequence: TGTGCCAGCAGCTTAGAGGGGGGCGCTAGGTACGAGCAGTACTTC. Protein: CASSLEGGARYEQYF.

CDR3 in amino acids: CASRPTALSYEQYF. CDR3 DNA sequence: TGTGCCAGCAGGCCGACAGCTCTCTCCTACGAGCAGTACTTC. The rearrangement joins TRBV5-6 to TRBJ2-7; tentatively, D is TRBD1 (5 bases). This CDR3 has 14 residues. Trimming cost V 5 bases and J 0 bases, with 12 bases left between them. CDR1 SGHDT and CDR2 YYEEEE come from the germline V gene.

The chain employs TRBV29-1 and TRBJ2-1, with D possibly being TRBD2 (7 bases). This CDR3 spans 13 amino acids. V gave up 6 bases and J gave up 3 bases, with 12 bases separating them. CDR1 is SQVTM, CDR2 ANQGSEA, per germline. The DNA of the CDR3 is TGCAGCGTCGGGGGGCTCAGCTACAATGAGCAGTTCTTC. As protein: CSVGGLSYNEQFF.

V gene TRBV27 combines with J gene TRBJ2-7; D is unclear. Germline CDR1 is MNHEY and CDR2 is SMNVEV (reference sequence). The V end was cut by 2 bases, the J end by 2 bases, with 10 bases between. The CDR3 consists of 14 residues. The CDR3 is CASSLQTGPYEQYF. DNA for the CDR3: TGTGCCAGCAGTTTACAGACCGGCCCCTACGAGCAGTACTTC.

The chain links TRBV11-2 to TRBJ2-2; TRBD1 is a possible D gene (6 bases). CDR1 is SGHAT and CDR2 is FQNNGV in the germline V gene. The V end was cut by 5 bases, the J end by 2 bases, with 15 bases between. The CDR3 spans 16 residues. This chain's CDR3 is CASSASFGTNTGELFF. The CDR3 nucleotides are TGTGCCAGCAGCGCTTCCTTCGGGACAAACACCGGGGAGCTGTTTTTT.

J is TRBJ1-5 and V is TRBV6-5; the D is unclear. V was shortened by 3 bases and J by 5 bases, with 2 bases between the two germline ends. From germline, CDR1 is MNHEY and CDR2 SVGAGI. The CDR3 length is 11 residues. The CDR3 reads CASSYDQPQHF. The CDR3 bases are TGTGCCAGCAGTTATGATCAGCCCCAGCATTTT.

The chain links TRBV5-1 to TRBJ1-1, with D uncertain. Germline V lookup: CDR1 SGHRS, CDR2 YFSETQ. The CDR3 spans 15 residues. V was clipped by 1 base and J by 0 bases, with 10 bases between them. In DNA, the CDR3 is TGCGCCAGCAGCTTGTATAGCTCGATGAACACTGAAGCTTTCTTT. This encodes CASSLYSSMNTEAFF.